This entry describes one TCR beta chain. Germline V CDR1 and CDR2: SGHVS, FQNEAQ. V was clipped by 2 bases and J by 7 bases, with 12 bases between them. The CDR3 runs to 14 residues. The entry originates in a study of blood T cell repertoires in COVID-19. Sequencing used immunoSEQ multiplex PCR; TCRdb keeps in-frame clones, though not all of them. The sample carries 140,000 to 150,000 clones, 80% to 90% recorded once. The source of this sequence is a human donor in a cohort sampled during active COVID-19. V and J are TRBV7-8 and TRBJ1-5, with D maybe TRBD1 (5 bases). The sequenced material came from peripheral blood. The CDR3 protein is CASSLPGGGQPQHF. As DNA, the CDR3 is TGTGCCAGCAGCTTACCCGGGGGTGGCCAGCCCCAGCATTTT.